These 13 T cell receptor beta chains came from one sample sequenced in a study of cytomegalovirus exposure and HLA in healthy donors. PCR involved 60 Vbeta and 13 Jbeta primers. Clones were read by immunoSEQ multiplex PCR, and TCRdb kept only the in-frame ones, dropping some. This sample yields around 260,000 clones, of which about four fifths are seen a single time; about 0.3% belongs to the top ten. The source material was PBMCs. These receptors came from a girl aged 2-10 years in good health and CMV-seronegative.

In its sample, this clone was seen a few times. This chain uses TRBV27 with TRBJ2-1; D call uncertain. This CDR3 region has 17 residues. The V end lost 1 base, the J end lost 7 bases, and 20 bases lay between the germline ends. Germline V gene lookup returns CDR1 MNHEY and CDR2 SMNVEV (reference sequence). The DNA for the CDR3 is TGTGCCAGCAGTTTATATCGTCAGGTAGTAGTGGTGAATGAGCAGTTCTTC. This encodes CASSLYRQVVVVNEQFF.

The chain combines TRBV27 with TRBJ2-1; 12 bases fit TRBD2. CDR1 is MNHEY and CDR2 is SMNVEV in the germline V gene (reference sequence). Trimming removed 4 bases from V and 4 bases from J; junction bases left unmatched: 2. The CDR3 is made up of 15 amino acids. CDR3 protein: CASSSGLAGYNEQFF. In nucleotides, the CDR3 is TGTGCCAGCAGTTCGGGACTAGCGGGTTACAATGAGCAGTTCTTC.

This clone was observed a handful of times. V gene TRBV9 combines with J gene TRBJ1-4; 9 bases agree with TRBD1. Trimming cost V 4 bases and J 11 bases; bases outside gene matches: 12. Germline V gene sequence: CDR1 SGDLS, CDR2 YYNGEE. The CDR3 runs to 15 residues. For the CDR3, the DNA is TGTGCCAGCAGCCCTGATTACAGGACAGGGGCTAAACTGTTTTTT. Amino acids: CASSPDYRTGAKLFF.

The chain is built from TRBV9 and TRBJ1-3; D is uncertain. The CDR3 runs 18 residues. V gave up 4 bases and J gave up 1 base, with 21 bases separating them. Per the germline V gene, CDR1 is SGDLS and CDR2 is YYNGEE. The CDR3 reads CASSPSPGPTTSGNTIYF. The CDR3 DNA sequence: TGTGCCAGCAGCCCTAGCCCCGGGCCTACCACTTCTGGAAACACCATATATTTT.

The genes are TRBV10-3 and TRBJ2-1; 8 positions agree with TRBD1. The V gene end was trimmed by 8 bases and the J gene end by 0 bases; junction bases not matched to a gene: 15. This CDR3 spans 18 amino acids. The germline V gene encodes CDR1 ENHRY and CDR2 SYGVKD. This chain's CDR3 is CAILHGGTGLSSYNEQFF. CDR3 coding DNA: TGTGCCATCCTCCATGGGGGGACAGGACTAAGCTCCTACAATGAGCAGTTCTTC.

The chain joins TRBV9 to TRBJ1-1; D is possibly TRBD1 (6 bases). The CDR3 has 16 amino acids. CDR1 is SGDLS and CDR2 is YYNGEE in the germline V gene. V shed 0 bases and J shed 1 base, with 13 bases lying between them. CDR3 protein: CASSVGGGAGNTEAFF. The DNA of the CDR3 is TGTGCCAGCAGCGTAGGTGGGGGCGCTGGGAACACTGAAGCTTTCTTT.

The chain is built from TRBV5-6 and TRBJ1-6; perhaps TRBD1 as D (6 bases). This CDR3 is 13 amino acids long. Germline loops: CDR1 SGHDT, CDR2 YYEEEE. Trimming removed 6 bases from V and 7 bases from J, with 11 bases in between. The CDR3 loop reads CASNGQWNSPLHF. In DNA, the CDR3 is TGTGCCAGCAACGGACAGTGGAATTCACCCCTCCACTTT. Full variable domain (remainder filled in from reference TRBV5-6 and TRBJ1-6): DAGVTQSPTHLIKTRGQQVTLRCSPKSGHDTVSWYQQALGQGPQFIFQYYEEEERQRGNFPDRFSGHQFPNYSSELNVNALLLGDSALYLCASNGQWNSPLHFGNGTRLTVT.

The chain recombines TRBV6-5 with TRBJ2-1; TRBD2 might be the D (6 bases). CDR3 size: 15 residues. The germline V gene encodes CDR1 MNHEY and CDR2 SVGAGI. V lost 6 bases and J lost 0, with 12 bases in between. For the CDR3, the DNA is TGTGCCAGCAGACCCGACGGGAGCTCCTACAATGAGCAGTTCTTC. Protein: CASRPDGSSYNEQFF.

CDR3 amino acids: CASSLQGTDTIYF. For the CDR3, the DNA is TGTGCCAGCAGTTTACAGGGGACGGACACCATATATTTT. The genes are TRBV28 and TRBJ1-3; D may be TRBD1 (6 bases). The CDR3 totals 13 residues. Germline V gene sequence: CDR1 MDHEN, CDR2 SYDVKM. V lost 2 bases and J 8 bases, leaving 10 bases between the germline ends.

The chain uses TRBV5-1 and TRBJ1-1; no firm D call. CDR1 is SGHRS and CDR2 is YFSETQ in the germline V gene. The CDR3 spans 17 residues. Trimming removed 0 bases from V and 1 base from J, with 16 bases in between. The CDR3 loop reads CASSLDLSNYQNTEAFF. Written as DNA, the CDR3 is TGCGCCAGCAGCTTGGATTTGTCTAATTATCAGAACACTGAAGCTTTCTTT.

The chain has TRBV18 and TRBJ1-2; D perhaps matches TRBD1 (6 bases). This CDR3 contains 13 residues. The V gene lost 6 bases and the J gene lost 11 bases, with 19 bases spanning the gap. Germline assignment: CDR1 KGHSH and CDR2 LQKENI. Here the CDR3 DNA reads TGTGCCAGCTCCCCCGAACAGGGATTCGGATACACCTTC. Residues: CASSPEQGFGYTF. Full variable domain (outside the CDR3, taken from reference TRBV18 and TRBJ1-2): NAGVMQNPRHLVRRRGQEARLRCSPMKGHSHVYWYRQLPEEGLKFMVYLQKENIIDESGMPKERFSAEFPKEGPSILRIQQVVRGDSAAYFCASSPEQGFGYTFGSGTRLTVV.

V gene TRBV30 combines with J gene TRBJ2-5; 7 positions match TRBD2. The V gene end was trimmed by 1 base and the J gene end by 0 bases; junction bases not matched to a gene: 8. The CDR3 covers 16 residues. CDR1 is GTSNPN and CDR2 is SVGIG in the germline V gene (reference sequence). This CDR3 is CAWSGLRGKYQETQYF. CDR3 bases: TGTGCCTGGAGTGGCTTGCGGGGGAAATACCAAGAGACCCAGTACTTC.

This clone was counted a few times. The chain is built from TRBV7-3 and TRBJ1-1; possible D gene TRBD1, 5 bases. The germline gives CDR1 SGHTA, CDR2 FQGTGA. CDR3 length: 15 residues. Trimming pared 5 bases from V and 1 base from J, leaving 14 bases between. The CDR3 loop is CASSIRAYRNTEAFF. Written as DNA, the CDR3 is TGTGCCAGCAGCATCAGGGCTTATCGGAACACTGAAGCTTTCTTT. Combining the CDR3 with reference TRBV7-3 and TRBJ1-1 gives the whole variable domain GAGVSQTPSNKVTEKGKYVELRCDPISGHTALYWYRQSLGQGPEFLIYFQGTGAADDSGLPNDRFFAVRPEGSVSTLKIQRTERGDSAVYLCASSIRAYRNTEAFFGQGTRLTVV.